The clone carrying this T cell receptor beta chain came up many times. The antigen remains undetermined. The sample originates from a study of CD8+CD57+ T cells in acquired aplastic anemia. Study-level points and caveats: CD8+ Simpson's diversity showed no significant patient-control difference. Patients and controls turned out to have more than 25 CD8+ CDR3 sequences in common.

CDR3 and TCR beta VDJ profiling relied on genomic DNA as the template. In TCRdb, the reads were re-called with MiXCR into one record per CDR3 protein. This repertoire shows about 110,000 distinct CDR3 sequences, under 60% found once; its top ten account for about a third. Material: sorted CD4+, CD8+, or CD8+CD57+ T cells (not recorded which) from PBMCs. This clonotype was sampled from a human donor in good health, serving as a control.

Here the CDR3 reads CASSYSPGRNTEAFF. Here the CDR3 DNA reads TGTGCCAGCAGTTACTCTCCGGGGAGGAACACTGAAGCTTTCTTT. The chain uses TRBV6-5 and TRBJ1-1; D call uncertain. Germline loops: CDR1 MNHEY, CDR2 SVGAGI. Trimming took off 0 bases at V and 1 base at J, with 9 bases between the two ends. CDR3 length: 15 amino acids.